The clone carrying this T cell receptor (beta chain) showed up many times. Its antigen is not identified. TCR cDNA molecules each carried a unique molecular identifier. TCRdb called the 5' RACE reads again in MiXCR, with one record for every CDR3 protein. The table records about 48,000 distinct CDR3 sequences, approximately 5.7% of them present only once. The time point is: sample taken at primary tumor resection. TCRs were sequenced from unsorted whole RNA of tumor, nontumor lung or PBMC. The entry originates in a study of spatial heterogeneity in lung cancer. In the study overall: The mean occurrence of each unique TCR and UMI combination in raw reads exceeded eight.

Study findings and constraints: Expanded tumor TCRs that were ubiquitous appeared in blood more at resection than follow-up.

The clonotype originates from a male donor with early-stage non-small cell lung cancer. The sample was PBMCs, taken at surgery.

The CDR3 nucleotides read TGTGCCAGCTCCACCGGGGGCCGGTACGAGCAGTACTTC. Residues: CASSTGGRYEQYF. This chain links TRBV18 with TRBJ2-7; D may be TRBD1 or TRBD2 (6 bases each). This CDR3 is built from 13 residues. The V end lost 6 bases, the J end lost 4 bases, and 13 bases lay between the germline ends. The germline gives CDR1 KGHSH, CDR2 LQKENI.